This T cell receptor (beta chain) is from a study of blood T cell repertoires in COVID-19. The wider study: Acute and convalescent COVID-19 samples came from the United States, Italy and Spain. From T cells, B-cell-depleted T cells, or PBMCs came the material, which was cDNA or gDNA.

Only one count was recorded for this clone. There are 13 residues in the CDR3. Looked up from germline, CDR1 is KGHSH and CDR2 is LQKENI. V dropped 6 bases and J dropped 4 bases, with 11 bases sitting between them. Authors' processing steps: Amplification of reference gene primers provided the estimated nucleated cell counts. The protocol was immunoSEQ multiplex PCR, while the TCRdb copy is restricted to in-frame clones and leaves out a portion. The V and J calls and the clone size are those of that table, but D and trimming were determined from the DNA. The top ten clones hold 3.5% to 5.5% of a sample with about 67,000 clones, roughly nine tenths of them seen once.

Sequencing was done on a sample of peripheral blood. The chain joins TRBV18 to TRBJ2-3, with no clear D. The TCR was taken from a man aged 45-60 years with active COVID-19. CDR3 in amino acids: CASSSLSADTQYF. Here the CDR3 DNA reads TGTGCCAGCTCCTCCCTAAGCGCAGATACGCAGTATTTT.